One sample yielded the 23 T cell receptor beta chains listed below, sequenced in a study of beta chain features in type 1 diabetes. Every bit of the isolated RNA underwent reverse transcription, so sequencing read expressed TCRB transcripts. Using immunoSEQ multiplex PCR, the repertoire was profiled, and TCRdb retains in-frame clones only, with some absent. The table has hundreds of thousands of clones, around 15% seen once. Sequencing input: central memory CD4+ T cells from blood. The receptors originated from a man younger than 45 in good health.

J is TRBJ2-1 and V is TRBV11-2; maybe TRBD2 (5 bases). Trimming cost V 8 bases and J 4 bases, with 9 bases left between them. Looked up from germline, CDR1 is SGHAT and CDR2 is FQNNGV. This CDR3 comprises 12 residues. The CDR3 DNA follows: TGTGCCAGCGGTCCGGGGTACAATGAGCAGTTCTTC. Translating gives CASGPGYNEQFF.

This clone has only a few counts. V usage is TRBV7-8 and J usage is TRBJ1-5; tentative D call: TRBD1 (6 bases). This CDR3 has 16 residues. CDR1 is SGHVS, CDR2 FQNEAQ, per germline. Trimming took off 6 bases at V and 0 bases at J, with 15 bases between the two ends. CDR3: CASRLQGSYSNQPQHF. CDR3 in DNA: TGTGCCAGCAGGCTACAGGGTTCGTATAGCAATCAGCCCCAGCATTTT.

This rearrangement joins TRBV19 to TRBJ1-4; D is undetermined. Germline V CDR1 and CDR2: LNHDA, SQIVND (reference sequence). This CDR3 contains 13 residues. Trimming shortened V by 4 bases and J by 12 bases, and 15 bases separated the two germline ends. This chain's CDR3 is CASSTSNRAELFF. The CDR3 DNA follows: TGTGCCAGTAGTACCTCCAACCGGGCGGAACTGTTTTTT.

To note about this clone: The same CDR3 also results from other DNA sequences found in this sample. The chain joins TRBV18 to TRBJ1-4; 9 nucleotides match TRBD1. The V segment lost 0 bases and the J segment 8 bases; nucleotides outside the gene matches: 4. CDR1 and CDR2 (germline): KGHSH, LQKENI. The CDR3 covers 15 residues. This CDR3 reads CASSPPGQGNEKLFF. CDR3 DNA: TGTGCCAGCTCACCACCGGGACAGGGTAACGAAAAACTGTTTTTT.

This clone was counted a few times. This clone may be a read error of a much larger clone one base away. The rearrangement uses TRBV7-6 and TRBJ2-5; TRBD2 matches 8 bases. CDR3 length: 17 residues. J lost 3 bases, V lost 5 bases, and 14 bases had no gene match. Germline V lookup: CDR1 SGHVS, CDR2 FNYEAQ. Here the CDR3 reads CASSRGSSGGAKETQYF. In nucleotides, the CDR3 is TGTGCCAGCAGCCGCGGGTCCTCCGGGGGGGCTAAAGAGACCCAGTACTTC.

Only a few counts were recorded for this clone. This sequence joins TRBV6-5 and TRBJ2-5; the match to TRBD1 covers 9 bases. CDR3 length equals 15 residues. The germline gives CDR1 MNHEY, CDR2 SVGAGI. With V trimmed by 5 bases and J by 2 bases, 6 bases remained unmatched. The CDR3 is CASSTGQGRQETQYF. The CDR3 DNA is TGTGCCAGCAGTACTGGACAGGGGCGTCAAGAGACCCAGTACTTC.

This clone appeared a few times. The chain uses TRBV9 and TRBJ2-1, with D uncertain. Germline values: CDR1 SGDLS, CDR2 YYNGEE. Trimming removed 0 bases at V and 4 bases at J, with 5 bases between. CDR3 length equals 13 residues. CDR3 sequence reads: CASSVDSYNEQFF. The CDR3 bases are TGTGCCAGCAGCGTAGACAGTTACAATGAGCAGTTCTTC.

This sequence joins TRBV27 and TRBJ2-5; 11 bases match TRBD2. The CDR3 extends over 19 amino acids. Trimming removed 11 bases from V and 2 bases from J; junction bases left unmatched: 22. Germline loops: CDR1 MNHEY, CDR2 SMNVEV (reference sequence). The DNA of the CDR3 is TGTGCCTCCAAGACCCTTACTAGCGGGGGCCGTAGAGGGCAAGAGACCCAGTACTTC. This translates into CASKTLTSGGRRGQETQYF.

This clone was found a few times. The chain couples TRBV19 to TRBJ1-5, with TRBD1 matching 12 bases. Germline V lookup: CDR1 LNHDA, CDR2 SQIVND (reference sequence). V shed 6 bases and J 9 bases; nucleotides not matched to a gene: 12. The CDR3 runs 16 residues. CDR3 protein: CASRSGTGGWRGPQHF. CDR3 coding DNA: TGTGCCAGTAGATCCGGGACAGGGGGCTGGAGGGGGCCCCAGCATTTT.

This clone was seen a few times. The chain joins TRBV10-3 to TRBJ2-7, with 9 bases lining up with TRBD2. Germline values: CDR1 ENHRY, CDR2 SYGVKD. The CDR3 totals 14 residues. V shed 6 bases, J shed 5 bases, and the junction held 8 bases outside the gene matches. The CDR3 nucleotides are TGTGCCATCAGACCCGCGGGGGGGCCAGACGAGCAGTACTTC. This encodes CAIRPAGGPDEQYF.

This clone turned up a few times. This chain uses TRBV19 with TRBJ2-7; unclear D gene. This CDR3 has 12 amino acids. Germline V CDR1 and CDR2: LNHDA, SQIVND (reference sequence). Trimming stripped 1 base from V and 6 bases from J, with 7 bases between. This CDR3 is CASSIGLGEQYF. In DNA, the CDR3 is TGTGCCAGTAGTATAGGACTTGGCGAGCAGTACTTC. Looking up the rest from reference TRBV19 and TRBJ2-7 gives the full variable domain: DGGITQSPKYLFRKEGQNVTLSCEQNLNHDAMYWYRQDPGQGLRLIYYSQIVNDFQKGDIAEGYSVSREKKESFPLTVTSAQKNPTAFYLCASSIGLGEQYFGPGTRLTVT.

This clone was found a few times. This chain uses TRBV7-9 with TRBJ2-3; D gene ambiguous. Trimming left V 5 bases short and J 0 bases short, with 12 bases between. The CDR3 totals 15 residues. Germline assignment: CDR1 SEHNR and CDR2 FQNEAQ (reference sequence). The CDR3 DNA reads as TGTGCCAGCAGCCGAGCCGGAGCCAGCACAGATACGCAGTATTTT. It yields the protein CASSRAGASTDTQYF.

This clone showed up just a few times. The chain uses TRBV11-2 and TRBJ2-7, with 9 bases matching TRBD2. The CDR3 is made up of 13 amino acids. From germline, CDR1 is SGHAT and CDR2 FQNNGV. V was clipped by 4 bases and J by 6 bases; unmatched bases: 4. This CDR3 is CASSWGLALEQYV. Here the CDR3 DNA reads TGTGCCAGCAGCTGGGGACTAGCTCTCGAGCAGTACGTC.

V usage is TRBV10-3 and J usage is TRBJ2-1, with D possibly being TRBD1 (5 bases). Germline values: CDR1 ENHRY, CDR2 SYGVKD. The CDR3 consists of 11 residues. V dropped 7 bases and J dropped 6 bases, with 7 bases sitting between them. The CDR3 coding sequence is TGTGCCATCATGCAGGGCAATGAGCAGTTCTTC. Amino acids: CAIMQGNEQFF.

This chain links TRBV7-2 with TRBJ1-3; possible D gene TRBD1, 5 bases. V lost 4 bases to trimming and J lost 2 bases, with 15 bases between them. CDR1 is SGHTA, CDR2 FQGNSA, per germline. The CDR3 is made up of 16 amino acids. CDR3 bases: TGTGCCAGCAGCTCCACCACCGCAGGGCCTGGAAACACCATATATTTT. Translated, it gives CASSSTTAGPGNTIYF.

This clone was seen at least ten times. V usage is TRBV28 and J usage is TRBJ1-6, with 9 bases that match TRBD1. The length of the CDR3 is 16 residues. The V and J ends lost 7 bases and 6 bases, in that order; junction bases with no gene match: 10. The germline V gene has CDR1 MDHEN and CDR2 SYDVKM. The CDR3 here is CASTTWTGQGNSPLHF. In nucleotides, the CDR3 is TGTGCCAGCACGACGTGGACGGGACAGGGTAATTCACCCCTCCACTTT.

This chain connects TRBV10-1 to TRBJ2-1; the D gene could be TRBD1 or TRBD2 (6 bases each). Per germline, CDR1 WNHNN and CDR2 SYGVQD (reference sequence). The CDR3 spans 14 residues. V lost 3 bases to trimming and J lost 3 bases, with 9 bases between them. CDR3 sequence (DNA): TGCGCCAGCAGTGAAGGGGGGTACTACAATGAGCAGTTCTTC. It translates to CASSEGGYYNEQFF.

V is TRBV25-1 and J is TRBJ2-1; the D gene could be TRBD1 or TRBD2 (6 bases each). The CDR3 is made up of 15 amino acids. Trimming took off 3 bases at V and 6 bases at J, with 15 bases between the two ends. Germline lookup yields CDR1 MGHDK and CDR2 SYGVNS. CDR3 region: CASSEVGGGLNEQFF. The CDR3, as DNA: TGTGCCAGCAGTGAGGTCGGGGGCGGTCTCAATGAGCAGTTCTTC.

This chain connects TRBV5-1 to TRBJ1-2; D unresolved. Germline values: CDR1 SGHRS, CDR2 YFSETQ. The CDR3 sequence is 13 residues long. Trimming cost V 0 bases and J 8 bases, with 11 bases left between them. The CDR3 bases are TGCGCCAGCAGCTTGGGGCCAGAGAAGGGCTACACCTTC. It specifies CASSLGPEKGYTF. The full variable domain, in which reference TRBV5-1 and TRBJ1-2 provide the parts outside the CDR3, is KAGVTQTPRYLIKTRGQQVTLSCSPISGHRSVSWYQQTPGQGLQFLFEYFSETQRNKGNFPGRFSGRQFSNSRSEMNVSTLELGDSALYLCASSLGPEKGYTFGSGTRLTVV.

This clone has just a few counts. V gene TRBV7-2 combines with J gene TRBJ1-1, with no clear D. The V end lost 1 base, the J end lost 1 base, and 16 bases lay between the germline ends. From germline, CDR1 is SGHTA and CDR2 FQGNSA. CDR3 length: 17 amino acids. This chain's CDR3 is CASSLVARPSGNTEAFF. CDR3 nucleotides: TGTGCCAGCAGCTTAGTGGCAAGGCCTTCAGGGAACACTGAAGCTTTCTTT.

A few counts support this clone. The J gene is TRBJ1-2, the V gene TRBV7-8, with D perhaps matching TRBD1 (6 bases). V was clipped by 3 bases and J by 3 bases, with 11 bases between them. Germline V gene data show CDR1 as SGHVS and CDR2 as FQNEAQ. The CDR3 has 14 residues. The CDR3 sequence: CASSLGRGHYGYTF. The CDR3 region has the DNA TGTGCCAGCAGCTTGGGCAGGGGACACTATGGCTACACCTTC.

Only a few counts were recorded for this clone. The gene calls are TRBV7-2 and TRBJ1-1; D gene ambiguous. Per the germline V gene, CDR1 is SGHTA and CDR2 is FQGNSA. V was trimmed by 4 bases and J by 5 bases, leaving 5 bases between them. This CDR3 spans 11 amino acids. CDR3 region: CASSSATEAFF. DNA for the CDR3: TGTGCCAGCAGCTCCGCGACTGAAGCTTTCTTT.

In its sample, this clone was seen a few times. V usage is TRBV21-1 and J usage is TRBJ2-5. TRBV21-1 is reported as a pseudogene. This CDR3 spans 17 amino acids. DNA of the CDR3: TGTGCCAGCAGCAATTCGGACACTACCGGGGAAGAAGAGACCCAGTACTTC. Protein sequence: CASSNSDTTGEEETQYF.